This T cell receptor beta chain was observed in a study of blood T cell repertoires in COVID-19. V shed 9 bases and J shed 10 bases, with 12 bases lying between them. Germline CDR1 WNHNN, CDR2 SYGVQD (reference sequence). This CDR3 comprises 10 residues. Original methodology: Counts of nucleated cells, estimated from reference gene primer amplification, were obtained. The protocol was immunoSEQ multiplex PCR, while the TCRdb copy is restricted to in-frame clones and leaves out a portion. V, J and clone size derive from that table, while D and trimming were established from the DNA sequence. The sample yields about 230,000 clones, approximately 80% seen once.

The chain is built from TRBV10-1 and TRBJ1-2; D remains ambiguous. The receptor comes from a man in his forties who had recovered from COVID-19. Material for sequencing was peripheral blood. The DNA for the CDR3 is TGCGCCAGTTCAGCACGGGACTACACCTTC. Translating gives CASSARDYTF.